This T cell receptor (beta chain) was sequenced in a study of T cell responses to AZD1222 COVID-19 vaccine. On the study more broadly: Pooled together were second doses at about 4 or about 12 weeks.

Study-wide points: AZD1222 recipients seropositive at baseline numbered only six or seven. The reported proportion of spike-specific TCRs targeting unmutated variant regions was nearly half. Two AZD1222 administrations were followed by greater Spike-specific TCR breadth and depth.

In regard to this clone: Its target is unknown.

Sequencing used immunoSEQ multiplex PCR; TCRdb keeps in-frame clones, though not all of them. The data show around 80,000 clones, 70% to 90% seen once. Sequencing was performed on peripheral blood, taken on day 0 of AZD1222 vaccination. This receptor was obtained from an adult in good health.

The CDR3 protein is CASSEWRMDNSPLHF. CDR3 DNA sequence: TGCGCCAGCAGTGAGTGGCGGATGGATAATTCACCCCTCCACTTT. The V gene is TRBV10-2, the J gene TRBJ1-6; the D is unclear. CDR3 size: 15 residues. The germline V gene encodes CDR1 WSHSY and CDR2 SAAADI. V was shortened by 1 base and J by 5 bases, with 9 bases between the two germline ends.